This TCR beta chain was observed in a study of T-cell reconstitution after alpha-beta-depleted transplantation in children (dated by TCRdb to the mid-2010s). Looking at the study overall: T-cell immune reconstitution after TCRalphabeta/CD19-depleted allogeneic hematopoietic cell transplantation in children was quantitatively tracked in the study by means of TCR repertoire profiling. The full study reports these points: Over the following months the frequencies of hyperexpanded clones went down, and after one year T-cell counts and TCRbeta diversity were mostly credited to newly produced T cells. In some patients, the high TCRbeta diversity seen at day 60 was put down to recipient T cells and intrathymic progenitors that had survived conditioning. The apparently early recovery of alphabetaT-cell counts about two months after transplant reportedly depended on only several hundred rapidly expanded clones that came from non-depleted graft cells.

This clonotype was counted ten times or more. No antigen is known for it. No qualities accompany the bases; no much larger clone lies one base away. The treatment or condition label, as the study defines it: allogeneic hematopoietic cell transplantation with graft depleted of TCRalphabeta T cells and CD19 B cells. The transplant recipients were children given TCRalphabeta/CD19-depleted allogeneic hematopoietic cell grafts. Libraries came from PCR. Instrument used: Illumina HiSeq 2500. TCR libraries were prepared with molecular barcoding, using unique molecular identifiers to normalize TCRbeta repertoire quantification. Using fastp trimming at Q25 and MiXCR clonotype assembly, TCRdb reanalyzed the public sequencing data and kept in-frame beta chains. Identical CDR3 proteins give one entry, which carries the most common genes and DNA. For this sample there are about 210,000 distinct CDR3 sequences; approximately 17% appear just once. The leading ten clones occupy around 44% of the sample.

This sequence was found in a male patient between 2 and 9 years old who had a stem cell transplant for acute lymphoblastic leukemia, so the T cells may come from the graft donor. The source material was PBMCs, mostly from graft donor cells, sampled 360 days after TCRalphabeta/CD19-depleted stem cell transplant.

Here the CDR3 is given as CASSLDGTEYGYTF. In nucleotide form, the sequence is TGTGCCAGCAGTTTAGATGGGACAGAGTATGGCTACACCTTC. This chain is built from TRBV12-3 or TRBV12-4 and TRBJ1-2, with TRBD1 matching 7 junction bases. Taken from cysteine to phenylalanine, the CDR3 has 14 residues. Only the CDR3 region is kept as DNA, spanning 42 bases read in frame from base 1. From V the trimming removes 1 base and from J it removes 5 bases, while the gene matches leave 4 bases of the junction unaccounted for.